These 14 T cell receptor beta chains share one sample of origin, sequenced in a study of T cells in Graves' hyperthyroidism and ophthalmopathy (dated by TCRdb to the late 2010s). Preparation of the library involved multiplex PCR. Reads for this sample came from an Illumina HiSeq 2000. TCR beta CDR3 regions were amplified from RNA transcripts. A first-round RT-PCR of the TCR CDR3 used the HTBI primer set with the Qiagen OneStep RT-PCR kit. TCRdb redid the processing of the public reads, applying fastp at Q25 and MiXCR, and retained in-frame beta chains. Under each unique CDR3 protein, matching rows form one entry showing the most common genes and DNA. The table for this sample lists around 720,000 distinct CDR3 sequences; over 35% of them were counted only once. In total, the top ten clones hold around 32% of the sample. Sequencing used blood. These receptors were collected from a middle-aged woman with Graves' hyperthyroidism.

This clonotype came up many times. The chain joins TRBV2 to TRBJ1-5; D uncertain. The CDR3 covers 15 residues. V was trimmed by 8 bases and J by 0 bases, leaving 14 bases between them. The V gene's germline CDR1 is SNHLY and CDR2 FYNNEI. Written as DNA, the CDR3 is TGTGCCAGCGAACTTCAGAGATATAGCAATCAGCCCCAGCATTTT. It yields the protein CASELQRYSNQPQHF.

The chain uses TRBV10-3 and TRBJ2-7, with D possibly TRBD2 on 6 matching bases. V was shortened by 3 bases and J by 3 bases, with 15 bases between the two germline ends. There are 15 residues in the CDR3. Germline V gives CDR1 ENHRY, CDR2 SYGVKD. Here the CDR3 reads CAISDLRDWYYEQYF. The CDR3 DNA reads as TGTGCCATCAGTGATTTGCGGGACTGGTACTACGAGCAGTACTTC.

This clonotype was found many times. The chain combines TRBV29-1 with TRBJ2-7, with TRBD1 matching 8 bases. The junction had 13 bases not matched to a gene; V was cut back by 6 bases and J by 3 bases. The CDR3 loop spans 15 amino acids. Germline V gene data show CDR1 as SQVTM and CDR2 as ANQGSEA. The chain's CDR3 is CSVGGRGQGFYEQYF. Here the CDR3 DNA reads TGCAGCGTGGGGGGCCGCGGACAGGGCTTCTACGAGCAGTACTTC.

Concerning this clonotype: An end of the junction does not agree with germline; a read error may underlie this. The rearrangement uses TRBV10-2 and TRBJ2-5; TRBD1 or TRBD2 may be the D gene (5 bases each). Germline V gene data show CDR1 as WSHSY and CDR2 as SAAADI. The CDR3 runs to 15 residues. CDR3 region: CASTSQVGGKETQYF. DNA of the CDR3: TGTGCCAGCACTTCACAGGTTGGAGGAAAAGAGACCCAGTACTTC.

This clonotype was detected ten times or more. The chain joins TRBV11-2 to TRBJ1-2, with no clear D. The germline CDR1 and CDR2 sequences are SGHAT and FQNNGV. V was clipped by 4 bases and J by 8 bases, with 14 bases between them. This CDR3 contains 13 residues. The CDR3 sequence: CASSSTILGGYTF. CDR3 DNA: TGTGCCAGCAGCTCGACAATCCTTGGCGGCTACACCTTC.

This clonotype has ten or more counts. The CDR3 DNA reads as TGTGCCAGCAGTGAAGCGCCCGGGACTGAAGCTTTCTTT. It translates to CASSEAPGTEAFF. The rearrangement uses TRBV2 and TRBJ1-1; the D is unclear. The CDR3 totals 13 residues. Germline V lookup: CDR1 SNHLY, CDR2 FYNNEI. V gave up 0 bases and J gave up 5 bases, with 7 bases separating them.

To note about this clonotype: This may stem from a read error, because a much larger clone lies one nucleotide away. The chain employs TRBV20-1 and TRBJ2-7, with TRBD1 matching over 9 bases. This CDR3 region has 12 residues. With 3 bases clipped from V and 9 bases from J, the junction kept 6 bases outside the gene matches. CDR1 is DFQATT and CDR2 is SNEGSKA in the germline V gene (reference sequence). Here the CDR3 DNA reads TGCAGTGCTAGGGGGACAGGGAGTGGGCAGTACTTC. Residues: CSARGTGSGQYF.

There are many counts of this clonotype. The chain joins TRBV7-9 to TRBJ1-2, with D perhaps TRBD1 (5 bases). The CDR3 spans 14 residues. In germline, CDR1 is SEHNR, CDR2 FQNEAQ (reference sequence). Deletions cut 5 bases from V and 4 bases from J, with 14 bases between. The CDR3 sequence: CASSPLTGIYGYTF. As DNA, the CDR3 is TGTGCCAGCAGCCCCCTAACAGGAATCTATGGCTACACCTTC.

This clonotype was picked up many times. The CDR3: CASRDRARETQYF. CDR3 nucleotide sequence: TGTGCCAGCAGGGACAGGGCCCGGGAGACCCAGTACTTC. This chain links TRBV6-5 with TRBJ2-5; 8 bases align to TRBD1. The CDR3 length is 13 residues. CDR1 and CDR2 from the germline V gene are MNHEY and SVGAGI. The ends lost 6 bases at V and 5 bases at J; junction bases unmatched: 5.

The CDR3: CSASHVRRGEGVTQYF. DNA of the CDR3: TGCAGTGCTAGTCACGTCCGGCGGGGGGAGGGAGTGACCCAGTACTTC. This chain connects TRBV20-1 to TRBJ2-5; 8 bases line up with TRBD2. Germline V CDR1 and CDR2: DFQATT, SNEGSKA (reference sequence). The CDR3 totals 16 residues. V shed 3 bases, J shed 7 bases, and the junction held 16 bases outside the gene matches.

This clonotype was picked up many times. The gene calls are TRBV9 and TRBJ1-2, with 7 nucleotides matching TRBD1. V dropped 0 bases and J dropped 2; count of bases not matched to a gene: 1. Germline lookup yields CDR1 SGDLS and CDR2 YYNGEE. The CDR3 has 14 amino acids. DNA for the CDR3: TGTGCCAGCAGCGTAGCGACAGGGAACTATGGCTACACCTTC. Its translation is CASSVATGNYGYTF.

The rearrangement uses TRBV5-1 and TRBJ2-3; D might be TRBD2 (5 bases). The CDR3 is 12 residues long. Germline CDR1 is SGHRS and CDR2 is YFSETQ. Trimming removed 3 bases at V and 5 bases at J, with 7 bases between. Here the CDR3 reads CASSWSGDTQYF. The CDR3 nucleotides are TGCGCCAGCAGCTGGAGCGGAGATACGCAGTATTTT.

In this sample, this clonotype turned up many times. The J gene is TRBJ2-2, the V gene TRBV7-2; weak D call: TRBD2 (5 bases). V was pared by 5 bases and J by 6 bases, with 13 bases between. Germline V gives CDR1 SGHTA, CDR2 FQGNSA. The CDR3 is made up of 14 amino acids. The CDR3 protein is CASSPGLGAGELFF. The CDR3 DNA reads TGTGCCAGCAGCCCCGGCCTCGGGGCCGGGGAGCTGTTTTTT.

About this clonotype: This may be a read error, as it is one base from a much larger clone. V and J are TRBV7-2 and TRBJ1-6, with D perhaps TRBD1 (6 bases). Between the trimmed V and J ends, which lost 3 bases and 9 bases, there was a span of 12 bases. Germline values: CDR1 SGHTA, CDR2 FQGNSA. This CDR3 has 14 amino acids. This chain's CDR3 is CASSFSQGSSPLHF. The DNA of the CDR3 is TGTGCCAGCAGCTTCTCCCAGGGGAGTTCACCCCTCCACTTT.